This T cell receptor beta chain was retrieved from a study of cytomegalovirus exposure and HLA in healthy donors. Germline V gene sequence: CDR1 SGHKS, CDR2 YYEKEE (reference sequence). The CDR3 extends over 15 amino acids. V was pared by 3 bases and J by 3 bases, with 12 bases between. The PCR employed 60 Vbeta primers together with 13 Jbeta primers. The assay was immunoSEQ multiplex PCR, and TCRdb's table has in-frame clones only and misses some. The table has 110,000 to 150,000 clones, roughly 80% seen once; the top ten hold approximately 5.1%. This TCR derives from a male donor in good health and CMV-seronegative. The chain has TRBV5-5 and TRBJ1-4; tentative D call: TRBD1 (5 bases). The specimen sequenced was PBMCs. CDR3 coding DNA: TGTGCCAGCAGCTCTAGACAGCCCTCTAATGAAAAACTGTTTTTT. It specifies CASSSRQPSNEKLFF.